This TCR beta chain was retrieved from a study of blood T cell repertoires in COVID-19. This table comes from immunoSEQ multiplex PCR, and its TCRdb copy is limited to in-frame clones, with some not included. The sample includes 200,000 to 300,000 clones, over 65% of them seen just once. The ends lost 4 bases at V and 6 bases at J; junction bases unmatched: 8. CDR3 size: 16 residues. Looked up from germline, CDR1 is MGHRA and CDR2 is YSYEKL. This chain joins TRBV4-1 and TRBJ1-6, with 8 bases fitting TRBD1. The receptor's source is a woman of 80 years or more with acute or convalescent COVID-19. Sequenced input: peripheral blood. The CDR3 here is CASSRQIDRGNSPLHF. The CDR3 bases are TGCGCCAGCAGCCGTCAAATCGACAGGGGTAATTCACCCCTCCACTTT.